This T cell receptor (beta chain) was captured by sequencing in a study of T cell responses to AZD1222 COVID-19 vaccine. Whole-study context: Pooling was applied to second doses at about 4 or about 12 weeks. Study findings and constraints: The donors showed a predominance of white British ancestry and of females, with possible underestimation of clonal diversity. The number of AZD1222 recipients seropositive at baseline was only 6 or 7.

With respect to this clone: Its antigen is unknown.

The CDR3 is made up of 15 amino acids. The germline gives CDR1 MNHEY, CDR2 SMNVEV (reference sequence). The germline V and J ends were trimmed by 3 bases and 5 bases, with 16 bases remaining between them. Data came from immunoSEQ multiplex PCR; TCRdb stores just in-frame clones and leaves some out. The table lists around 160,000 clones, 85% to 95% of them singletons, with 1.5% to 2% in the top ten. V gene TRBV27 combines with J gene TRBJ1-2, with D unclear. This TCR was sampled from an adult in good health. The sequencing here drew on peripheral blood, taken on day 0 of AZD1222 vaccination. The CDR3 DNA sequence: TGTGCCAGCAGTTTTGCCCGGCGGCCTGATTATGGCTACACCTTC. The encoded protein is CASSFARRPDYGYTF.